The entry that follows covers one TCR beta chain sequence. This sample stems from a study of blood T cell repertoires in COVID-19. The CDR3 runs to 13 residues. Trimming at V came to 6 bases and at J to 10 bases, leaving 10 bases not matched to a gene. CDR1 and CDR2 (germline): MNHEY, SMNVEV (reference sequence). In the authors' workflow: Estimation of nucleated cell counts was performed using reference gene primer amplification. Clones were sequenced by immunoSEQ multiplex PCR, and TCRdb holds only the in-frame ones, with some missing. V and J calls and clone size follow that table, whereas D and trimming were derived from the DNA. The data show about 300,000 clones, roughly 90% seen once.

The receptor's source is a man aged 18 to 29 who had recovered from COVID-19. Sequences were obtained from peripheral blood. The J gene is TRBJ1-1, the V gene TRBV27, with 8 bases identical to TRBD1. CDR3 sequence reads: CASRTDRVAGAFF. The CDR3 bases are TGTGCCAGCAGGACGGACAGGGTTGCTGGAGCTTTCTTT.